This TCR beta chain was recorded in a study of breast tumors, draining lymph nodes, adjacent tissues (TCRdb year 2016). Some background on the complete study: TCR beta repertoires were compared across tumor, adjacent nontumor tissue and axillary lymph nodes obtained from breast cancer patients. In human breast cancer, the study set out to evaluate how tumor, surrounding tissue and draining lymph node repertoires relate to one another and whether T cells may move between these sites. Here is what the overall study found, with its caveats: The data were considered consistent with most tumor T cells being derived from the lymph node and subsequently expanding within tumor tissue. T-cell repertoire diversity in tumors was found to be lower than in lymph nodes but higher than in nontumor tissue, and preferential V and J gene usage was observed. The conclusion that tumor T cells originate in lymph nodes was framed as consistent with a hypothesis rather than directly demonstrated. The similarity between tumor and nontumor tissue repertoires was significantly greater in luminal-like breast cancer than in basal-like breast cancer.

Sequencing used an Illumina HiSeq 2000. TCR beta chain libraries were generated through multiplex PCR amplification. The amplified TCR beta chain products were analyzed by high-throughput sequencing. Clones were called with MiXCR by TCRdb after fastp trimmed the public reads at Q25, and only in-frame beta chains were retained. Every CDR3 protein is listed once, alongside the most common genes and DNA of its rows. The sample records around 290,000 distinct CDR3 sequences, around 30% of which are singletons. Under 1.2% of the sample lies in the top ten. V lost 0 bases and J lost 4 bases, and the count of bases not matched to a germline gene is 7. From the germline V gene, CDR1 is MNHEY and CDR2 is SVGAGI. Spanning cysteine to phenylalanine, the CDR3 consists of 17 amino acids. The entry retains the CDR3 DNA only, 51 bases that are in frame from base 1. This clonotype was recorded at least ten times. Its antigen target is currently unknown. No much larger clone exists at a distance of one base, and base qualities are not known.

The lymph node samples were taken from the axillary draining lymph nodes of breast cancer patients. The chain joins TRBV6-5 to TRBJ2-5; the junction holds 11 bases that match TRBD1. Sequenced: axillary lymph node tissue. This sequence was found in a female donor with breast cancer. Some clones in this sample may be carry-over from other donors' samples. CDR3 reads: CASSYSGGQGVVETQYF. The DNA sequence reads TGTGCCAGCAGTTACTCGGGGGGACAGGGGGTGGTAGAGACCCAGTACTTC.